This T cell receptor (beta chain) was recovered during a study of spatial heterogeneity in lung cancer. Across the whole study: Consistent detection of more beta-chain than alpha-chain sequences was observed. Unique TCR and UMI combinations averaged more than ten appearances each in raw reads.

Sample time point: sample taken at primary tumor resection. Untreated early-stage non-small cell lung cancer patients, around 72 in total, were the donors. TCR cDNA molecules each carried a unique molecular identifier. TCRdb passed the 5' RACE reads through MiXCR, listing each CDR3 protein once. The sample has 900 or so distinct CDR3 sequences; roughly 35% are singletons. Notes on this clonotype: The size of this beta chain means little, since it is a stray read in a library made for alpha chains.

Germline CDR1 and CDR2: LGHNA and YSLEER. This CDR3 contains 14 residues. V dropped 0 bases and J dropped 5 bases, with 10 bases sitting between them. The receptor's source is a male donor with early-stage non-small cell lung cancer. Specimen: normal lung tissue next to the tumor, collected at surgery. The V gene is TRBV4-3, the J gene TRBJ1-2; D might be TRBD1 (5 bases). CDR3 residues: CASSQDSRAYGYTF. CDR3 coding DNA: TGCGCCAGCAGCCAAGATAGCAGGGCGTATGGCTACACCTTC.